This TCR beta chain was captured by sequencing in a study of neurological immune-mediated disorders. Study findings and constraints: HTLV-1-associated myelopathy led in TCR clonal expansion, while multiple sclerosis ranked lowest, below healthy controls.

Template-switch 5'RACE cDNA synthesis added a 10-nucleotide unique molecular identifier. Each CDR3 protein gets one entry after TCRdb re-called the 5' RACE reads with MiXCR. The sample lists tens of thousands of distinct CDR3 sequences, roughly 6% occurring once. Healthy control samples came from blood bank volunteers in Maryland, USA. This clonotype was picked up many times. Its cognate antigen is unknown. V gave up 3 bases and J gave up 8 bases, with 23 bases separating them. The CDR3 covers 18 residues. Germline CDR1 and CDR2: MNHEY and SMNVEV (reference sequence). Sequencing was carried out using CD4+ T cells from blood. This TCR was sampled from a woman aged 40 to 50 in good health. V and J are TRBV27 and TRBJ1-6; D is undetermined. As DNA, the CDR3 is TGTGCCAGCAGTTTTATGGGTCCCCGGTTAGGGATGGATTCACCCCTCCACTTT. As protein: CASSFMGPRLGMDSPLHF.